This TCR beta chain stems from a study of blood T cell repertoires in COVID-19. Study-level background: Samples of COVID-19 (acute and convalescent) were obtained from the United States, Italy and Spain.

Data came from immunoSEQ multiplex PCR; TCRdb stores just in-frame clones and leaves some out. The sample includes about 150,000 clones, 80% to 85% seen only once; the top ten take approximately 7.7%. Those enrolled, adults aged about 18 to 89 years, came from 24 US areas. Participant-given clinical history determined each cohort assignment. Symptom resolution, clearance, or two negative PCRs marked the recovered donors of Cohort 3. This CDR3 contains 13 residues. V was cut by 3 bases and J by 2 bases, with 9 bases left in between. Germline CDR1 reads SGHRS; CDR2 reads YFSETQ. The V and J genes are TRBV5-1 and TRBJ2-7, with D perhaps matching TRBD1 (6 bases). The material sequenced was PBMCs or T cells enriched from blood (not recorded which). This clonotype originated in a woman between 50 and 59 years old who had recovered from COVID-19. DNA for the CDR3: TGCGCCAGCAGCTGGGGGACAACCTACGAGCAGTACTTC. Its translation is CASSWGTTYEQYF.